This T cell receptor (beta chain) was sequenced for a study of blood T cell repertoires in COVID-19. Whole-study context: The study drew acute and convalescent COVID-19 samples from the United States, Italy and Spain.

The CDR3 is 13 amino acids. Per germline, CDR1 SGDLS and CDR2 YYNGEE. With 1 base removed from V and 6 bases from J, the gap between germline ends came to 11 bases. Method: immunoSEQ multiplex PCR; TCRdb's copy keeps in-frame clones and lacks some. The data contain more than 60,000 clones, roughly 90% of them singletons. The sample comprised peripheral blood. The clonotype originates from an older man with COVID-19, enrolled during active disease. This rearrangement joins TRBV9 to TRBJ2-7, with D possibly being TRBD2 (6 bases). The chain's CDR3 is CASSVFLGGEQYF. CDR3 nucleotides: TGTGCCAGCAGCGTATTCCTGGGGGGCGAGCAGTACTTC. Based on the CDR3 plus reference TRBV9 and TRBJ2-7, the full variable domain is DSGVTQTPKHLITATGQRVTLRCSPRSGDLSVYWYQQSLDQGLQFLIQYYNGEERAKGNILERFSAQQFPDLHSELNLSSLELGDSALYFCASSVFLGGEQYFGPGTRLTVT.